The text below deals with one T cell receptor beta chain. The germline V gene encodes CDR1 SGHAT and CDR2 FQNNGV. V was pared by 5 bases and J by 3 bases, with 6 bases of the junction left unmatched. This CDR3 is built from 15 residues. Only in-frame clones appear in the TCRdb table, and some are missing; sequencing was by immunoSEQ multiplex PCR. The sample shows 200,000 to 300,000 clones, roughly four fifths of them seen only once. The source of the sample is a study of blood T cell repertoires in COVID-19. On the study more broadly: The analysed material was cDNA or gDNA that came from T cells, B-cell-depleted T cells, or PBMCs.

Sequenced sample: peripheral blood. The TCR comes from an elderly woman with acute or convalescent COVID-19. The chain recombines TRBV11-2 with TRBJ2-3, with 9 bases fitting TRBD1. CDR3: CASSTPGTGTDTQYF. In nucleotides, the CDR3 is TGTGCCAGCAGCACACCCGGGACAGGGACAGATACGCAGTATTTT.